This T cell receptor beta chain was sequenced in a study of prognosis after radiotherapy for stage I lung cancer. TCR beta CDR3 amplification from genomic DNA was performed by two-round multiplex PCR. Used in first-round PCR were primers specific to each TRBV and TRBJ gene. From the multiplex PCR reads, TCRdb called clonotypes with MiXCR, one entry per CDR3 protein. The sample lists 11,000 to 15,000 distinct CDR3 sequences, around 30% seen once, with less than 14% in the top ten. The V segment lost 3 bases and the J segment 0 bases; nucleotides outside the gene matches: 19. The CDR3 loop spans 20 amino acids. Looked up from germline, CDR1 is SGHDT and CDR2 is YYEEEE.

J is TRBJ2-3 and V is TRBV5-6, with 7 bases fitting TRBD1. This receptor was obtained from a donor over 45 with non-small cell lung cancer. This specimen was PBMCs, taken before or after stereotactic body radiation therapy (not recorded which). The CDR3 sequence is CASSWASGQAGLYSTDTQYF. CDR3 bases: TGTGCCAGCAGCTGGGCCTCAGGACAGGCCGGATTATATAGCACAGATACGCAGTATTTT.